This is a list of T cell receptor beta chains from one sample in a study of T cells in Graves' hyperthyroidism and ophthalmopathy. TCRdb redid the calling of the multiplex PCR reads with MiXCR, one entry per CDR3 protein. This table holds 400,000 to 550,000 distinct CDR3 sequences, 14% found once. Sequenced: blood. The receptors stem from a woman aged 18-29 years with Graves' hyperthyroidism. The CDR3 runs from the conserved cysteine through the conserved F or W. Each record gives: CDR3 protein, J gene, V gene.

CDR3 protein: CASSPGLAYNEQFF; J gene: TRBJ2-1; V gene: TRBV6-1
CDR3 protein: CATSDYKYNEQFF; J gene: TRBJ2-1; V gene: TRBV24-1
CDR3 protein: CATSLNRVTNEKLFF; J gene: TRBJ1-4; V gene: TRBV15
CDR3 protein: CSVEDPDKEKLFF; J gene: TRBJ1-4; V gene: TRBV29-1
CDR3 protein: CASSEWTSGNTGELFF; J gene: TRBJ2-2; V gene: TRBV25-1
CDR3 protein: CAWTRRVNEQFF; J gene: TRBJ2-1; V gene: TRBV30
CDR3 protein: CASSLARAGDEQTQYF; J gene: TRBJ2-5; V gene: TRBV7-7
CDR3 protein: CASSLGNYGYTF; J gene: TRBJ1-2; V gene: TRBV5-1
CDR3 protein: CASTTLPSSYEQYF; J gene: TRBJ2-7; V gene: TRBV12-3/TRBV12-4
CDR3 protein: CSASSGRATGELFF; J gene: TRBJ2-2; V gene: TRBV20-1
CDR3 protein: CASSFVQAALAGFPRRRETQYF; J gene: TRBJ2-5; V gene: TRBV12-3/TRBV12-4
CDR3 protein: CASSADRGLETQYF; J gene: TRBJ2-5; V gene: TRBV2
CDR3 protein: CASSPPGTSDEQYF; J gene: TRBJ2-7; V gene: TRBV12-3/TRBV12-4
CDR3 protein: CASTREAKYNEQFF; J gene: TRBJ2-1; V gene: TRBV9
CDR3 protein: CSAPAYSGKDTGELFF; J gene: TRBJ2-2; V gene: TRBV20-1
CDR3 protein: CATSPGVNYGYTF; J gene: TRBJ1-2; V gene: TRBV3-1
CDR3 protein: CASSSRGGRANVLTF; J gene: TRBJ2-6; V gene: TRBV11-2
CDR3 protein: CASSEPNVGSPLSTDTQYF; J gene: TRBJ2-3; V gene: TRBV10-2
CDR3 protein: CSKAGSVYNEQFF; J gene: TRBJ2-1; V gene: TRBV20-1
CDR3 protein: CASSFSGTAAFEQYF; J gene: TRBJ2-7; V gene: TRBV12-3/TRBV12-4
CDR3 protein: CASSLAYTDTQYF; J gene: TRBJ2-3; V gene: TRBV11-3
CDR3 protein: CASSQEYGTYGYTF; J gene: TRBJ1-2; V gene: TRBV3-1
CDR3 protein: CASSQTGGHNQPQHF; J gene: TRBJ1-5; V gene: TRBV4-1
CDR3 protein: CASSLLPRGSDGYTF; J gene: TRBJ1-2; V gene: TRBV11-3
CDR3 protein: CASSVDGMGFTDTQYF; J gene: TRBJ2-3; V gene: TRBV9
CDR3 protein: CASSSGTSGTDTQYF; J gene: TRBJ2-3; V gene: TRBV3-1
CDR3 protein: CASTVYRGLAYEQYF; J gene: TRBJ2-7; V gene: TRBV6-1
CDR3 protein: CAIWTALSNQQFF; J gene: TRBJ2-1; V gene: TRBV10-3
CDR3 protein: CAWTGGSYEQYF; J gene: TRBJ2-7; V gene: TRBV30
CDR3 protein: CAISEGGKDFF; J gene: TRBJ1-1; V gene: TRBV10-3
CDR3 protein: CASSWKGASTEAFF; J gene: TRBJ1-1; V gene: TRBV12-3/TRBV12-4
CDR3 protein: CASSQGPTGGLNTQYF; J gene: TRBJ2-3; V gene: TRBV3-1
CDR3 protein: CASSLGQDSPLHF; J gene: TRBJ1-6; V gene: TRBV5-1
CDR3 protein: CASSLAGNTIYF; J gene: TRBJ1-3; V gene: TRBV11-2
CDR3 protein: CASSQDAAGASIFDQPQHF; J gene: TRBJ1-5; V gene: TRBV4-3
CDR3 protein: CSARRAGAGFTGELFF; J gene: TRBJ2-2; V gene: TRBV20-1